The present entry profiles one TCR beta chain with its context. Its antigen is as yet unknown. Sequenced by immunoSEQ multiplex PCR; TCRdb stores in-frame clones only, minus some. This table holds 75,000 to 95,000 clones, roughly nine tenths found once. These data are taken from a study of T cell responses to AZD1222 COVID-19 vaccine. General observations from the study: Spike-spanning, vaccine-associated CD4 TCRs were dominant at 160-218 and 743-854. Clonal diversity was possibly underestimated; the donors were predominantly white British and more often female. Just a handful of people given AZD1222 tested seropositive at baseline. Vaccination with two AZD1222 doses was followed by a rise in Spike-specific TCR breadth and depth.

The germline V gene encodes CDR1 SGHNT and CDR2 YYREEE (reference sequence). V was pared by 1 base and J by 12 bases, with 21 bases of the junction left unmatched. This CDR3 is 18 amino acids long. The TCR originated in an adult in good health. The input for sequencing was peripheral blood, taken on day 0 of MenACWY control vaccination. The gene calls are TRBV5-4 and TRBJ2-1; 8 bases agree with TRBD2. CDR3 sequence: CASSLTSGNTGGPLGQFF. The CDR3 nucleotides are TGTGCCAGCAGCTTGACATCCGGGAACACGGGAGGGCCCCTTGGGCAGTTCTTC.